Sequencing of this TCR beta chain was carried out in a study of cytomegalovirus exposure and HLA in healthy donors listed by TCRdb under 2017. Background for the entire study: The 666 repertoires of the first cohort and the 95 to 150 validation repertoires were produced on the same platform, according to a later analysis. To predict cytomegalovirus infection status, the study brought together high-throughput TCR immunosequencing, statistical association of individual TCRs with disease status, and machine learning. The study was designed to test whether signatures of past pathogen exposure could be identified by cataloging public T cell receptors. In addition to the first cohort of around 670 subjects, a separate validation cohort of 100 to 150 different subjects was used.

The donors belonged to the validation cohort of 90 to 150 subjects, which was separate from the roughly 670-subject first cohort. In the case of this clone: This receptor's antigen is unknown. Base-call qualities are not available, and no considerably larger clone is one nucleotide away.

Libraries came from the immunoSEQ multiplex PCR assay. Concerning the study's data processing: A statistical classification framework was built to diagnose cytomegalovirus status from the catalog of TCR beta chain sequences. What TCRdb holds here is the immuneACCESS table cut down to in-frame rearrangements. Part of the clones is not present; checked against another copy, under half of the missing clones reflect an unresolved V gene, and the others are unexplained. The V and J calls and clone size come from that table; D and trimming were worked out from the DNA. Across this sample there are under 80,000 clones, with more than 80% seen only once. 0.95% to 1.5% of the sample belongs to the ten largest clones. Broader findings and caveats from the paper: The classifier was reported to diagnose cytomegalovirus status with high specificity and sensitivity in both the original cohort and the validation cohort. Three of the identified cytomegalovirus-associated TCR beta chains were confirmed in vitro to be specific for cytomegalovirus antigens. A later analysis found that TCRs clustered in the first cohort also tended to co-occur in the roughly 120 validation repertoires, with 90% to 95% of cluster scores above 0. The study listed 164 TCR beta chains as associated with cytomegalovirus. While some public TCRs were present in many individuals, most TCR sequences turned up only very rarely across donors. The authors suggested that the approach could potentially be extended to other disease states and immunological phenotypes. A later analysis had no HLA typing for the validation cohort, so co-occurrence there was scored across all 110 or so repertoires.

Sequencing used PBMCs. This TCR was recovered from a young woman in good health and CMV-seronegative.

The CDR3 protein: CASSTRSGANVLTF. The bases are TGTGCCAGCAGCACCAGATCTGGGGCCAACGTCCTGACTTTC. The chain uses TRBV7-8 and TRBJ2-6; the D segment cannot be called with confidence. The cysteine opens and the phenylalanine closes a CDR3 of 14 amino acids. Only the CDR3 DNA stays, 42 bases, in frame from base 1. CDR1 SGHVS and CDR2 FQNEAQ are derived from the germline V gene. V was cut back by 5 bases and J by 1 base, leaving a gap of 6 bases between them.